These 3 T cell receptor beta chains were sequenced from one sample in a study of spatial heterogeneity in lung cancer. The sample's time point: blood at routine non-recurrence follow-up after resection. Frozen PBMC, nontumor lung or tumor provided whole RNA, which was sequenced unsorted. Using its own MiXCR run on the 5' RACE reads, TCRdb lists one record per CDR3 protein. The table includes under 150,000 distinct CDR3 sequences, 9% to 15% detected once. Here the sequenced sample was PBMCs, taken at follow-up. The receptors come from a male donor with early-stage non-small cell lung cancer.

This clonotype was seen a handful of times. J is TRBJ1-5 and V is TRBV5-6; 9 bases are a match to TRBD1. The CDR3 covers 16 residues. V dropped 3 bases and J dropped 3; count of bases not matched to a gene: 7. The germline CDR1 and CDR2 sequences are SGHDT and YYEEEE. The CDR3 protein is CASSSGGQGINQPQHF. DNA of the CDR3: TGTGCCAGCAGCTCGGGCGGACAGGGGATCAATCAGCCCCAGCATTTT.

This clonotype was recorded at least ten times. This chain connects TRBV6-2 or TRBV6-3 to TRBJ2-1, with 8 bases aligning to TRBD2. With V trimmed by 0 bases and J by 9 bases, 7 bases remained unmatched. Germline loops: CDR1 MNHEY, CDR2 SVGEGT. This CDR3 comprises 15 residues. In nucleotides, the CDR3 is TGTGCCAGCAGTTACTCGAACGGGGGGGCATCTGAGCAGTTCTTC. Amino acids: CASSYSNGGASEQFF.

The chain couples TRBV19 to TRBJ2-7; 7 bases align to TRBD1. V dropped 5 bases and J dropped 0; count of bases not matched to a gene: 10. CDR3 length equals 16 residues. Per the germline V gene, CDR1 is LNHDA and CDR2 is SQIVND (reference sequence). The CDR3 protein is CASSPRDSVLSYEQYF. The CDR3 coding sequence is TGTGCCAGTAGTCCCCGGGACAGCGTACTCTCCTACGAGCAGTACTTC.